This is a list of T cell receptor beta chains from one sample in a study of blood T cell repertoires in COVID-19. Assay used: immunoSEQ multiplex PCR; TCRdb lists only in-frame clones, some missing. The sample gives some 120,000 clones, around 88% of which show up once; approximately 6.3% is in the top ten. Sequenced: peripheral blood. The receptors here all came from a man older than 75 with active or convalescent COVID-19. The CDR3 runs from the conserved cysteine through the conserved F or W. The order of the fields is J gene, D gene, clone size, V gene, CDR3 protein, CDR3 DNA. The D gene is left open where the match is weak. Clone size is shown for a subset of rows, as once, few, many or a class of expanded clone.

TRBJ2-7 | . | . | TRBV4-2 | CASSQGGGYEQYF | TGTGCCAGCAGCCAAGGTGGGGGGTACGAGCAGTACTTC
TRBJ2-5 | . | . | TRBV7-7 | CASSFQGHEETQYF | TGTGCTAGCAGTTTCCAGGGGCATGAAGAGACCCAGTACTTC
TRBJ2-7 | . | . | TRBV28 | CASRHRLLTYEQYF | TGTGCCAGCAGGCATAGACTACTTACCTACGAGCAGTACTTC
TRBJ2-1 | TRBD1 | few | TRBV5-1 | CASSLDLGQLQFF | TGCGCCAGCAGCTTGGATCTGGGACAGTTGCAGTTCTTC
TRBJ1-2 | TRBD1 | . | TRBV2 | CASSEGGQGLRGYTF | TGTGCCAGCAGTGAAGGGGGACAGGGCTTACGAGGCTACACCTTC
TRBJ2-3 | TRBD2 | few | TRBV9 | CASSGIAGAGTDTQYF | TGTGCCAGCAGCGGGATAGCGGGGGCTGGCACAGATACGCAGTATTTT
TRBJ2-1 | . | . | TRBV13 | CASSLRQSSYNEQFF | TGTGCCAGCAGCTTGAGGCAGAGCTCCTACAATGAGCAGTTCTTC
TRBJ2-1 | . | . | TRBV7-3 | CASSLGAGYNEQFF | TGTGCCAGCAGCTTAGGGGCAGGGTACAATGAGCAGTTCTTC
TRBJ1-2 | . | . | TRBV18 | CASSPPVSGVNYGYTF | TGTGCCAGCTCACCCCCGGTATCGGGAGTTAACTATGGCTACACCTTC
TRBJ1-1 | . | few | TRBV7-9 | CASSPARENTEAFF | TGTGCCAGCAGCCCCGCACGGGAGAACACTGAAGCTTTCTTT
TRBJ2-5 | TRBD2 | . | TRBV14 | CASSQEGLAGLETQYF | TGTGCCAGCAGCCAAGAGGGACTAGCGGGGTTGGAGACCCAGTACTTC
TRBJ2-5 | . | . | TRBV24-1 | CATSDPGATGSREETQYF | TGTGCCACCAGTGATCCCGGGGCAACAGGGAGTCGAGAAGAGACCCAGTACTTC
TRBJ1-2 | . | . | TRBV2 | CASSGLLGYTF | TGTGCCAGCAGTGGTCTCTTGGGCTACACCTTC
TRBJ1-4 | . | . | TRBV28 | CASSLPYEKLFF | TGTGCCAGCAGCCTACCGTATGAAAAACTGTTTTTT
TRBJ1-1 | . | once | TRBV9 | CASSVGSLVNTEAFF | TGTGCCAGCAGCGTAGGGAGTCTAGTGAACACTGAAGCTTTCTTT
TRBJ1-4 | . | once | TRBV12-3/TRBV12-4 | CASWGGEKLFF | TGTGCCAGTTGGGGCGGTGAAAAACTGTTTTTT
TRBJ2-7 | . | . | TRBV5-1 | CASSSSRLGLTQDYEQYF | TGCGCCAGCAGTTCGTCTCGTTTGGGACTCACCCAGGACTACGAGCAGTACTTC
TRBJ2-6 | . | . | TRBV11-2 | CASSPENSGANVLTF | TGTGCCAGCAGCCCCGAGAACTCTGGGGCCAACGTCCTGACTTTC
TRBJ1-3 | . | once | TRBV7-8 | CASSEEVSGNTIYF | TGTGCCAGCAGCGAGGAGGTCTCTGGAAACACCATATATTTT
TRBJ1-5 | TRBD1 | once | TRBV28 | CASAGQGVSNQPQHF | TGTGCCAGCGCGGGACAGGGCGTGAGCAATCAGCCCCAGCATTTT
TRBJ1-5 | . | . | TRBV28 | CASSYREGQPQHF | TGTGCCAGCAGTTACAGGGAGGGTCAGCCCCAGCATTTT
TRBJ2-7 | . | . | TRBV19 | CASSARGNYEQYF | TGTGCCAGTAGTGCCCGGGGAAACTACGAGCAGTACTTC
TRBJ2-1 | . | once | TRBV6-5 | CASSTRGGEQFF | TGTGCCAGCAGTACCCGTGGGGGCGAGCAGTTCTTC
TRBJ1-5 | . | . | TRBV2 | CASSEGSGEVSQHF | TGTGCCAGCAGTGAAGGGTCAGGGGAAGTGTCCCAGCATTTT
TRBJ2-3 | TRBD1 | . | TRBV4-2 | CASSPGTATDTQYF | TGTGCCAGCAGCCCTGGGACAGCTACAGATACGCAGTATTTT
TRBJ1-2 | TRBD1 | . | TRBV18 | CASSPRTGVGSIVNYGYTF | TGTGCCAGCTCACCGCGTACAGGGGTCGGGAGTATCGTTAACTATGGCTACACCTTC
TRBJ2-7 | . | . | TRBV7-9 | CASSLDSAYEQYF | TGTGCCAGCAGCTTGGACAGCGCCTACGAGCAGTACTTC
TRBJ2-1 | . | few | TRBV12-3/TRBV12-4 | CASSLAESVQFF | TGTGCCAGCAGTTTAGCAGAAAGCGTGCAGTTCTTC
TRBJ2-4 | TRBD2 | . | TRBV7-2 | CASSSGGGLDKNIQYF | TGTGCCAGCAGCTCCGGGGGAGGGTTGGACAAAAACATTCAGTACTTC
TRBJ2-7 | . | . | TRBV12-3/TRBV12-4 | CASSLGALEQYF | TGTGCCAGCAGTTTGGGGGCCCTCGAGCAGTACTTC
TRBJ1-5 | TRBD1 | . | TRBV2 | CASSEGVGGRNQPQHF | TGTGCCAGCAGTGAAGGGGTAGGGGGCCGCAATCAGCCCCAGCATTTT
TRBJ2-1 | TRBD2 | . | TRBV7-2 | CASNPGLALGEQFF | TGTGCCAGCAACCCGGGACTAGCCTTGGGTGAGCAGTTCTTC
TRBJ1-2 | . | . | TRBV27 | CASSLRGYGYTF | TGTGCCAGCAGTTTACGAGGCTATGGCTACACCTTC
TRBJ1-5 | . | . | TRBV19 | CASSIDRGNQPQHF | TGTGCCAGTAGTATAGATAGGGGAAATCAGCCCCAGCATTTT
TRBJ2-1 | TRBD2 | . | TRBV29-1 | CSVEASGGVSYNEQFF | TGCAGCGTTGAGGCTAGCGGGGGGGTCTCCTACAATGAGCAGTTCTTC
TRBJ2-7 | . | . | TRBV5-4 | CASSLGTKEQYF | TGTGCCAGCAGCTTGGGGACTAAAGAGCAGTACTTC
TRBJ2-1 | TRBD2 | . | TRBV15 | CATSRVGEGEQFF | TGTGCCACCAGCAGGGTAGGGGAGGGTGAGCAGTTCTTC
TRBJ2-1 | . | . | TRBV19 | CASRSAEGAKNEQFF | TGTGCCAGTAGATCAGCGGAGGGGGCAAAGAATGAGCAGTTCTTC
TRBJ2-3 | TRBD2 | . | TRBV4-2 | CASSQDPVRGGSDTQYF | TGTGCCAGCAGCCAAGATCCTGTGCGGGGGGGCTCAGATACGCAGTATTTT
TRBJ1-4 | . | few | TRBV4-2 | CASSQKTATNEKLFF | TGTGCCAGCAGCCAGAAGACAGCAACTAATGAAAAACTGTTTTTT